This paragraph covers one T cell receptor (beta chain) sequence. What it binds is not known. CDR1 is MNHEY, CDR2 SMNVEV, per germline (reference sequence). Trimming cost V 5 bases and J 2 bases, with 19 bases left between them. The CDR3 has 16 residues. The authors used template switching to add a universal primer site and gave cDNA unique molecular identifiers. MiXCR, run by TCRdb on the 5' RACE reads, gives a single entry per CDR3 protein. The table lists about 1.7 million distinct CDR3 sequences, less than 40% of them singletons, with roughly 0.3% in the top ten. This entry belongs to a study of identical twins. General study results and limits: Cord blood's abundant beta clonotypes had fewer insertions, unlike memory repertoires. These conclusions were based on statistical analysis (cross-sectional, not following the same donors). For out-of-frame beta sequences, excess twin sharing was weaker.

The clonotype was recovered from a newborn girl in good health. The material sequenced was cord blood. This chain uses TRBV27 with TRBJ2-7; tentative D call: TRBD1 (6 bases). DNA of the CDR3: TGTGCCAGCAGTCCCCAACAGGGTATAAGGACCTACGAGCAGTACTTC. Translation gives CASSPQQGIRTYEQYF.